One and the same sample provided the 3 T cell receptor beta chains below, sequenced in a study of OX40 agonist ivuxolimab in advanced cancers. TCRdb's copy holds only in-frame clones and misses some; the assay was immunoSEQ multiplex PCR. The repertoire holds approximately 70,000 clones, with more than 90% as singletons. This material consisted of CD4+ or CD8+ T cells sorted from blood, taken in a trial of the OX40 agonist ivuxolimab. The source is an adult with an advanced solid tumor such as melanoma, head and neck, liver or kidney cancer.

The V call is TRBV18, the J call TRBJ2-2; 7 nucleotides agree with TRBD2. The J segment lost 6 bases and the V segment lost 4 bases, leaving 2 bases of the junction unmatched. Germline assignment: CDR1 KGHSH and CDR2 LQKENI. CDR3 length: 13 amino acids. The CDR3 reads CASSRLAAGELFF. The CDR3 region has the DNA TGTGCCAGCTCACGGCTAGCGGCCGGGGAGCTGTTTTTT.

This clone appeared a few times. The chain links TRBV10-2 to TRBJ2-7; the match to TRBD2 covers 13 bases. The CDR3 runs 20 residues. Losses at the gene ends were 9 bases for V and 1 base for J; bases not matched to a gene: 21. The germline V gene encodes CDR1 WSHSY and CDR2 SAAADI. The CDR3 DNA is TGCGCCAGTCCCCCAGGACTAGCGGGAGAACGGTTTAGTAGATCCTACGAGCAGTACTTC. Translating it yields CASPPGLAGERFSRSYEQYF.

The chain uses TRBV7-9 and TRBJ2-4; weak D call: TRBD2 (7 bases). Trimming left V 7 bases short and J 15 bases short, with 19 bases between. Germline V gene data show CDR1 as SEHNR and CDR2 as FQNEAQ (reference sequence). This CDR3 comprises 12 residues. CDR3 amino acids: CASTSGGDFGYF. CDR3 in DNA: TGTGCCAGCACTTCGGGGGGCGACTTTGGGTACTTC.